A selection of T cell receptor beta chains follows, all from one sample in a study of cytomegalovirus exposure and HLA in healthy donors. TCRdb's table, derived via immunoSEQ multiplex PCR, lists solely in-frame clones and lacks some. The sample has approximately 120,000 clones; under 80% are singletons. Material for sequencing was PBMCs. The receptors shown here come from a man aged 40-49 years in good health and CMV-seropositive. The CDR3 runs from the conserved cysteine through the conserved F or W. The D gene is left open where the match is weak. Size is omitted from some rows. Given values are once, few, many or a class for expanded clones.

cdr3_nt cdr3_aa j_call clone_size v_call d_call
TGTGCCAGCAGGGACAGGGGGCGCAACACCGGGGAGCTGTTTTTT CASRDRGRNTGELFF TRBJ2-2 - TRBV6-5 TRBD1
TGTGCCTGGAGTGTACGGGGGGGGCTCGGGTCACCCCTCCACTTT CAWSVRGGLGSPLHF TRBJ1-6 - TRBV30 -
TGTGCCAGCAGCTTAAGTGCAGGGATCGAGCTTGGCTACACCTTC CASSLSAGIELGYTF TRBJ1-2 - TRBV7-8 -
TGTGCCAGCAGTGAAGTCGGCACCGGGGAGCTGTTTTTT CASSEVGTGELFF TRBJ2-2 - TRBV2 -
TGTGCCAGCAGTGACAACAGATACTCCTACGAGCAGTACTTC CASSDNRYSYEQYF TRBJ2-7 few TRBV2 -
TGTGCCAGCACCCCTAGCGGGCGGACCTACGAGCAGTACTTC CASTPSGRTYEQYF TRBJ2-7 - TRBV28 TRBD2
TGTGCCTGGGGGGACAATGGAGATACGCAGTATTTT CAWGDNGDTQYF TRBJ2-3 - TRBV30 -
TGTGCCAGCAGCGTAGTGGGGACTAGTCTGACCGGGGAGCTGTTTTTT CASSVVGTSLTGELFF TRBJ2-2 - TRBV9 TRBD2
TGTGCCAGCAAAAACCGGGGGATTGGCACTGAAGCTTTCTTT CASKNRGIGTEAFF TRBJ1-1 - TRBV6-5 -
TGTGCCAGCAGCTCCCAGACAGGGACAGATACGCAGTATTTT CASSSQTGTDTQYF TRBJ2-3 - TRBV11-1 TRBD1
TGTGCCAGCAGCCTTAGGACAGGGGGCGCAGATACGCAGTATTTT CASSLRTGGADTQYF TRBJ2-3 - TRBV5-6 TRBD1
TGTGCCAGCAGCACTTGGACAGGGATGAGCTCCTACGAGCAGTACTTC CASSTWTGMSSYEQYF TRBJ2-7 - TRBV5-4 TRBD1
TGTGCCAGCACCCGGACAGGGAGCAATCAGCCCCAGCATTTT CASTRTGSNQPQHF TRBJ1-5 - TRBV2 TRBD1
TGTGCCAGCACCGTAGGGAGGACAGGGGACAATGAGCAGTTCTTC CASTVGRTGDNEQFF TRBJ2-1 - TRBV9 TRBD1
TGTGCCAGCAGCTTGCAGGAATGGCCAACTAATGAAAAACTGTTTTTT CASSLQEWPTNEKLFF TRBJ1-4 - TRBV5-6 -
TGCGCCAGCAGCCAGAGGACAGGGAGCAATGAAAAACTGTTTTTT CASSQRTGSNEKLFF TRBJ1-4 - TRBV4-1 TRBD1
TGTGCCAGTAGCTTCCGGGACACCGGCGGAAATAGCAATCAGCCCCAGCATTTT CASSFRDTGGNSNQPQHF TRBJ1-5 - TRBV19 -
TGTGCCAGCAGCGTAGTCGGGGGCTCCTACAATGAGCAGTTCTTC CASSVVGGSYNEQFF TRBJ2-1 - TRBV9 -
TGTGCCAGCAGCGTCGGGGTCGGTGAAAAACTGTTTTTT CASSVGVGEKLFF TRBJ1-4 - TRBV9 -
TGTGCCAGCAGCCCACTGTCGATAAGTGAGACCCAGTACTTC CASSPLSISETQYF TRBJ2-5 - TRBV28 -
TGTGCCAGCAGTCGAACAGGGGGGGACACTGAAGCTTTCTTT CASSRTGGDTEAFF TRBJ1-1 - TRBV2 TRBD1
TGTGCCAGCTCACCCTTAGAGACAGGCGGCTGGTACGAGCAGTACTTC CASSPLETGGWYEQYF TRBJ2-7 - TRBV18 -
TGTGCCTGGACGGGCCAGGGGAAAAACATTCAGTACTTC CAWTGQGKNIQYF TRBJ2-4 - TRBV30 -
TGTGCCAGCAGCTTGCTGGACAGGGGGCTTTCCTACGAGCAGTACTTC CASSLLDRGLSYEQYF TRBJ2-7 - TRBV5-5 TRBD1
TGTGCCAGCAGTGAAAGCTGGGAAAAACTGTTTTTT CASSESWEKLFF TRBJ1-4 - TRBV2 -
TGTGCCAGCGGGGTGTTGGGGCAGCGATACGAAAAACTGTTTTTT CASGVLGQRYEKLFF TRBJ1-4 - TRBV6-5 -
TGCGCCAGCAGCTGGGGGACAGGGGTGAACACTGAAGCTTTCTTT CASSWGTGVNTEAFF TRBJ1-1 - TRBV5-1 TRBD1
TGCAGCGTTACCCGGGACAGGGGGGATCCCGGGGAGCTGTTTTTT CSVTRDRGDPGELFF TRBJ2-2 once TRBV29-1 TRBD1
TGTGCCAGCAGCGTCTCGGGACTAGCGGTGGATACGCAGTATTTT CASSVSGLAVDTQYF TRBJ2-3 - TRBV5-6 TRBD2
TGTGCCAGCAGTCCTGACAGGAACACCGGGGAGCTGTTTTTT CASSPDRNTGELFF TRBJ2-2 - TRBV6-1 -
TGCGCCAGCAGCTTGGACAGGGGGGACACAGATACGCAGTATTTT CASSLDRGDTDTQYF TRBJ2-3 - TRBV5-1 TRBD1
TGTGCCACCAGCGGGGAGCAGGGACAGGGGGGAGAAAAACTGTTTTTT CATSGEQGQGGEKLFF TRBJ1-4 once TRBV15 TRBD1
TGTGCCTGGAGTGTCTCACAGACCGCCTATGGCTACACCTTC CAWSVSQTAYGYTF TRBJ1-2 - TRBV30 -
TGCGCCAGCAGCCAAGATAGGAGACTAGCAGATCAGTCTAGCACAGATACGCAGTATTTT CASSQDRRLADQSSTDTQYF TRBJ2-3 - TRBV4-3 TRBD2
TGTGCCAGCAGTTATGAGGGTAGGGGCTACACCTTC CASSYEGRGYTF TRBJ1-2 - TRBV6-6 -
TGCGCCAGCAGCCTAGACCCCGGGGGTTACAATGAGCAGTTCTTC CASSLDPGGYNEQFF TRBJ2-1 - TRBV5-1 -
TGTGCCAGCAGCGTAGCTGGCGGGAGGAGGATAGCCAAAAACATTCAGTACTTC CASSVAGGRRIAKNIQYF TRBJ2-4 few TRBV9 TRBD2
TGTGCCAGCTCTGGACAGGGGGCTCCGAACACTGAAGCTTTCTTT CASSGQGAPNTEAFF TRBJ1-1 - TRBV27 TRBD1
TGTGCCAGCAGTTGGATAACAGGGATCGGTCAGCCCCAGCATTTT CASSWITGIGQPQHF TRBJ1-5 - TRBV27 -
TGTGCCAGCAGCCTAAGTCCTCTATCTGGTGAGCAGTTCTTC CASSLSPLSGEQFF TRBJ2-1 - TRBV14 -
TGTGCCAGCAGCCCAAATCAGGGGTATTATGAAGCTTTCTTT CASSPNQGYYEAFF TRBJ1-1 - TRBV11-2 -
TGCGCCACCACTAAAGGCCAGAACACTGAAGCTTTCTTT CATTKGQNTEAFF TRBJ1-1 once TRBV10-1 -
TGTGCCAGCAGTTTATCGTCTAGGCTGGCGGGGGGGCCACCTTTCGGGATCAATGAGCAGTTCTTC CASSLSSRLAGGPPFGINEQFF TRBJ2-1 once TRBV27 TRBD2